The 31 T cell receptor beta chains presented below share a single source sample, sequenced in a study of T cells in Graves' hyperthyroidism and ophthalmopathy. RNA transcripts gave rise to amplified TCR beta CDR3 regions. With the HTBI primer set, the TCR CDR3 went through a first round of RT-PCR. TCRdb called the multiplex PCR reads again in MiXCR, with one record for every CDR3 protein. The table lists hundreds of thousands of distinct CDR3 sequences, 14% to 15% of them singletons, with around 4% in the top ten. The material sequenced was blood. These receptors were obtained from a woman in her thirties or forties with Graves' ophthalmopathy.

A few counts support this clonotype. The chain carries TRBV29-1 and TRBJ2-5, with D uncertain. The germline V gene has CDR1 SQVTM and CDR2 ANQGSEA. The CDR3 has 14 residues. The ends were cut back, 5 bases at V and 2 bases at J, with 15 bases in the middle. The CDR3 sequence is CSVLNVATQETQYF. For the CDR3, the DNA is TGCAGCGTTCTAAACGTGGCGACACAAGAGACCCAGTACTTC.

This clonotype has at least ten counts. The genes are TRBV19 and TRBJ2-5; 7 nucleotides match TRBD1. CDR1 LNHDA and CDR2 SQIVND come from the germline V gene (reference sequence). V lost 6 bases and J lost 4; bases outside the gene matches: 8. This CDR3 contains 14 residues. CDR3 bases: TGTGCCAGTAGCGCGACAGGGTCGGGAGAGACCCAGTACTTC. Residues: CASSATGSGETQYF.

In its sample, this clonotype was seen many times. The V and J genes are TRBV20-1 and TRBJ2-7; D remains ambiguous. This CDR3 region has 12 residues. The ends were cut back, 5 bases at V and 4 bases at J, with 12 bases in the middle. Looked up from germline, CDR1 is DFQATT and CDR2 is SNEGSKA (reference sequence). This CDR3 is CSAPKNSYEQYF. CDR3 in DNA: TGCAGTGCTCCCAAGAATTCTTACGAGCAGTACTTC.

In its sample, this clonotype was seen many times. This chain links TRBV6-5 with TRBJ1-2, with a possible D match to TRBD1 (5 bases). Trimming removed 0 bases from V and 4 bases from J, with 9 bases in between. Germline CDR1 MNHEY, CDR2 SVGAGI. There are 14 residues in the CDR3. This CDR3 is CASSYSSGPYGYTF. CDR3 DNA sequence: TGTGCCAGCAGTTACTCGTCAGGGCCCTATGGCTACACCTTC.

The sample holds a few counts of this clonotype. The chain employs TRBV2 and TRBJ2-7; 13 bases map to TRBD2. V gave up 4 bases and J gave up 5 bases; unmatched junction bases: 5. This CDR3 is 15 amino acids long. Per germline, CDR1 SNHLY and CDR2 FYNNEI. CDR3 nucleotides: TGTGCCAGCAGTGGGACTAGCGGGAGCCTCCACGAGCAGTACTTC. Its translation is CASSGTSGSLHEQYF. Full variable domain (rest looked up from reference TRBV2 and TRBJ2-7): EPEVTQTPSHQVTQMGQEVILRCVPISNHLYFYWYRQILGQKVEFLVSFYNNEISEKSEIFDDQFSVERPDGSNFTLKIRSTKLEDSAMYFCASSGTSGSLHEQYFGPGTRLTVT.

This clonotype was counted at least ten times. The chain employs TRBV28 and TRBJ2-7, with D uncertain. The CDR3 loop spans 14 amino acids. Looked up from germline, CDR1 is MDHEN and CDR2 is SYDVKM. V was pared by 2 bases and J by 3 bases, with 11 bases between. In DNA, the CDR3 is TGTGCCAGCAGTTTAAGTGGGGAAGTCTACGAGCAGTACTTC. Translating gives CASSLSGEVYEQYF.

The chain recombines TRBV19 with TRBJ1-1, with 8 bases lining up with TRBD1. Trimming removed 5 bases from V and 2 bases from J; junction bases left unmatched: 10. This CDR3 comprises 16 residues. Per the germline V gene, CDR1 is LNHDA and CDR2 is SQIVND (reference sequence). CDR3 amino acids: CASSARDRRLNTEAFF. CDR3 nucleotide sequence: TGTGCCAGTAGTGCCCGGGACAGGCGACTTAACACTGAAGCTTTCTTT.

This clonotype was seen a handful of times. The V gene is TRBV27, the J gene TRBJ1-5; a possible D gene is TRBD1 (6 bases). The V and J ends lost 6 bases and 8 bases respectively, with 11 bases between them. This CDR3 is 12 amino acids long. CDR1 MNHEY and CDR2 SMNVEV come from the germline V gene (reference sequence). CDR3 bases: TGTGCCAGCAGACAAGGGGGTGAGCCCCAGCATTTT. Residues: CASRQGGEPQHF.

Of note for this clonotype: A read error may explain this, as a much larger clone is one base away. This chain joins TRBV28 and TRBJ1-1; 7 bases agree with TRBD1. Germline trimming cut 6 bases from V and 3 bases from J; bases unmatched to any gene: 4. The germline CDR1 and CDR2 sequences are MDHEN and SYDVKM. The CDR3 contains 13 residues. CDR3 region: CASRDRKDTEAFF. CDR3 coding DNA: TGTGCCAGCAGGGACAGGAAGGACACTGAAGCTTTCTTT.

This clonotype was seen only a few times. The rearrangement uses TRBV18 and TRBJ1-1, with D tentatively TRBD1 (5 bases). Per the germline V gene, CDR1 is KGHSH and CDR2 is LQKENI. V was cut by 4 bases and J by 1 base, with 19 bases left in between. This CDR3 contains 17 residues. This chain's CDR3 is CASSLTQGSLGNTEAFF. CDR3 bases: TGTGCCAGCTCACTAACTCAGGGTTCTCTTGGGAACACTGAAGCTTTCTTT.

The table lists this clonotype with a few counts. The V call is TRBV27, the J call TRBJ1-2; tentative D call: TRBD1 (5 bases). CDR3 size: 13 residues. Germline V lookup: CDR1 MNHEY, CDR2 SMNVEV (reference sequence). Trimming left V 5 bases short and J 4 bases short, with 11 bases between. The CDR3 nucleotides read TGTGCCAGCAGTCCCCCAGACAGCTATGGCTACACCTTC. Protein sequence: CASSPPDSYGYTF.

This clonotype occurred many times. This chain uses TRBV30 with TRBJ1-2, with D uncertain. CDR3 size: 12 residues. Trimming cost V 3 bases and J 8 bases, with 13 bases left between them. The germline V gene encodes CDR1 GTSNPN and CDR2 SVGIG (reference sequence). The CDR3 spells CAWSDPEGGYTF. The CDR3 coding sequence is TGTGCCTGGAGCGATCCCGAAGGCGGCTACACCTTC.

This clonotype was counted ten times or more. The V and J genes are TRBV6-5 and TRBJ2-7; tentatively, D is TRBD2 (5 bases). From germline, CDR1 is MNHEY and CDR2 SVGAGI. The V end lost 2 bases, the J end lost 9 bases, and 26 bases lay between the germline ends. The CDR3 is made up of 17 amino acids. The CDR3 DNA is TGTGCCAGCAGTTACCCCGAGGGCAGCACAAATACCATGGGGCAGTACTTC. Its translation is CASSYPEGSTNTMGQYF.

This clonotype was picked up many times. This chain links TRBV12-3 or TRBV12-4 with TRBJ2-5; D remains unclear. Trimming removed 3 bases at V and 1 base at J, with 6 bases between. The CDR3 has 13 residues. CDR3 in DNA: TGTGCCAGCAGTTTGTTAATCCAAGAGACCCAGTACTTC. It yields the protein CASSLLIQETQYF.

The CDR3 loop reads CASSQPGALAEAFF. Written as DNA, the CDR3 is TGTGCCAGCTCACAACCCGGGGCCCTGGCTGAAGCTTTCTTT. The genes are TRBV18 and TRBJ1-1; TRBD1 is a possible D gene (5 bases). V shed 4 bases and J shed 6 bases, with 15 bases lying between them. Germline CDR1 and CDR2: KGHSH and LQKENI. The CDR3 runs 14 residues. The full variable domain, rest sourced from reference TRBV18 and TRBJ1-1, is NAGVMQNPRHLVRRRGQEARLRCSPMKGHSHVYWYRQLPEEGLKFMVYLQKENIIDESGMPKERFSAEFPKEGPSILRIQQVVRGDSAAYFCASSQPGALAEAFFGQGTRLTVV.

This clonotype showed up many times. The CDR3, as DNA: TGTGCCACCTCGGGACAGGGAAGAGACTATGGCTACACCTTC. Translated, it gives CATSGQGRDYGYTF. J is TRBJ1-2 and V is TRBV24-1; 9 bases agree with TRBD1. The length of the CDR3 is 14 residues. CDR1 and CDR2 (germline): KGHDR, SFDVKD. Germline trimming cut 9 bases from V and 3 bases from J; bases unmatched to any gene: 7.

The chain carries TRBV28 and TRBJ2-7; D is tentatively TRBD1 or TRBD2 (6 bases each). This CDR3 has 14 amino acids. Germline-derived CDR1 and CDR2 are MDHEN and SYDVKM. V shed 5 bases and J shed 1 base, with 12 bases lying between them. In DNA, the CDR3 is TGTGCCAGCAGTCAGAAAGGGGGGTCCTACGAGCAGTACTTC. Translated, it gives CASSQKGGSYEQYF. Supplemented by reference TRBV28 and TRBJ2-7, the full variable domain reads DVKVTQSSRYLVKRTGEKVFLECVQDMDHENMFWYRQDPGLGLRLIYFSYDVKMKEKGDIPEGYSVSREKKERFSLILESASTNQTSMYLCASSQKGGSYEQYFGPGTRLTVT.

This chain joins TRBV20-1 and TRBJ1-1; possibly TRBD1 for D (5 bases). CDR3 length equals 15 residues. The ends were cut back, 8 bases at V and 0 bases at J, with 19 bases in the middle. Germline V gene lookup returns CDR1 DFQATT and CDR2 SNEGSKA (reference sequence). The DNA for the CDR3 is TGCAGTACAACCGAGGGAGGGGCCATGAACACTGAAGCTTTCTTT. Its protein is CSTTEGGAMNTEAFF.

This clonotype was seen at least ten times. The rearrangement joins TRBV20-1 to TRBJ2-7; D may be TRBD2 (5 bases). The V and J ends lost 3 bases and 6 bases respectively, with 15 bases between them. The CDR3 is 13 amino acids. CDR1 DFQATT and CDR2 SNEGSKA come from the germline V gene (reference sequence). This chain's CDR3 is CSASRLASAEQYF. The CDR3 bases are TGCAGTGCTAGTAGGCTAGCTTCCGCCGAGCAGTACTTC.

This clonotype was observed many times. The chain joins TRBV7-9 to TRBJ1-2; D gene unclear. Trimming shortened V by 3 bases and J by 8 bases, and 10 bases separated the two germline ends. The CDR3 covers 12 residues. The germline gives CDR1 SEHNR, CDR2 FQNEAQ (reference sequence). The chain's CDR3 is CASSFLVGGYTF. The DNA of the CDR3 is TGTGCCAGCAGCTTCTTGGTTGGCGGCTACACCTTC.

This clonotype was picked up many times. The chain couples TRBV28 to TRBJ1-1; D might be TRBD1 (5 bases). Between the trimmed V and J ends, which lost 5 bases and 1 base, there was a span of 14 bases. CDR3 length equals 15 residues. Germline CDR1 reads MDHEN; CDR2 reads SYDVKM. The CDR3 loop reads CASSPYRYTNTEAFF. The CDR3 DNA reads as TGTGCCAGCAGTCCGTACAGGTACACGAACACTGAAGCTTTCTTT.

This clonotype was observed many times. This rearrangement joins TRBV29-1 to TRBJ1-5; D is possibly TRBD1 (5 bases). V dropped 3 bases and J dropped 6 bases, with 15 bases sitting between them. The germline gives CDR1 SQVTM, CDR2 ANQGSEA. The CDR3 runs to 14 residues. This chain's CDR3 is CSVDNPGSGQPQHF. In nucleotides, the CDR3 is TGCAGCGTTGATAATCCAGGGTCGGGTCAGCCCCAGCATTTT.

This clonotype showed up many times. The chain has TRBV12-3 or TRBV12-4 and TRBJ2-5, with no clear D. This CDR3 is 15 amino acids long. V gave up 1 base and J gave up 1 base, with 10 bases separating them. The CDR3 loop is CASSLGSKLQETQYF. The DNA for the CDR3 is TGTGCCAGCAGTTTAGGCTCTAAGCTCCAAGAGACCCAGTACTTC.

In its sample, this clonotype was seen many times. The V gene is TRBV6-5, the J gene TRBJ1-5; D may be TRBD1 (6 bases). The CDR3 runs 15 residues. Looked up from germline, CDR1 is MNHEY and CDR2 is SVGAGI. Trimming removed 1 base from V and 1 base from J, with 8 bases in between. CDR3 loop: CASSYYGGSNQPQHF. The DNA of the CDR3 is TGTGCCAGCAGTTACTATGGGGGCAGCAATCAGCCCCAGCATTTT.

This clonotype has ten or more counts. This chain joins TRBV6-5 and TRBJ2-7; tentatively, D is TRBD1 (6 bases). Germline loops: CDR1 MNHEY, CDR2 SVGAGI. The V and J ends lost 6 bases and 0 bases respectively, with 9 bases between them. The CDR3 is 13 residues long. CDR3: CASSRQDSYEQYF. The DNA for the CDR3 is TGTGCCAGCAGCCGACAGGACTCCTACGAGCAGTACTTC.

The chain is built from TRBV24-1 and TRBJ2-5; 12 bases match TRBD1. Per germline, CDR1 KGHDR and CDR2 SFDVKD. CDR3 length: 19 residues. J gave up 5 bases and V 4 bases, and 16 bases lay outside the gene matches. This chain's CDR3 is CATSDQATRDRGRRETQYF. The CDR3 nucleotides are TGTGCCACCAGTGACCAAGCCACCCGGGACAGGGGGCGCCGGGAGACCCAGTACTTC.

This clonotype was recorded a few times. This chain uses TRBV10-3 with TRBJ2-7; D perhaps matches TRBD1 (5 bases). Germline CDR1 and CDR2: ENHRY and SYGVKD. This CDR3 contains 12 residues. V gave up 9 bases and J gave up 0 bases, with 9 bases separating them. CDR3 in DNA: TGTGCCATTCAAGGGGTCTCCTACGAGCAGTACTTC. Its translation: CAIQGVSYEQYF.

This clonotype has a count of ten or more. This chain uses TRBV7-2 with TRBJ2-5; D is ambiguous. Trimming took off 4 bases at V and 1 base at J, with 7 bases between the two ends. This CDR3 contains 13 residues. Germline V gene lookup returns CDR1 SGHTA and CDR2 FQGNSA. CDR3: CASSSILQETQYF. Written as DNA, the CDR3 is TGTGCCAGCAGCTCCATCCTCCAAGAGACCCAGTACTTC.

This clonotype was seen only a few times. The rearrangement links TRBV28 to TRBJ2-6; D is possibly TRBD1 (8 bases). The length of the CDR3 is 18 residues. Trimming cost V 11 bases and J 0 bases, with 23 bases left between them. Germline CDR1 reads MDHEN; CDR2 reads SYDVKM. CDR3 sequence reads: CALGGRDRHSSGANVLTF. The CDR3 region has the DNA TGTGCCCTCGGGGGGAGGGACAGGCATAGCTCTGGGGCCAACGTCCTGACTTTC.

A note on this clonotype: A much larger clone lies a single base off, so this may be a read error. This chain joins TRBV27 and TRBJ1-1, with D perhaps TRBD1 (5 bases). CDR3 length: 16 residues. Deletions cut 2 bases from V and 1 base from J, with 14 bases between. The germline V gene has CDR1 MNHEY and CDR2 SMNVEV (reference sequence). The CDR3 sequence: CASSLMGGIRNTEAFF. DNA for the CDR3: TGTGCCAGCAGTTTAATGGGGGGGATTAGGAACACTGAAGCTTTCTTT.

This clonotype appeared many times. The V call is TRBV12-3 or TRBV12-4, the J call TRBJ1-2; D gene ambiguous. This CDR3 contains 11 residues. V shed 4 bases and J shed 6 bases, with 6 bases lying between them. The CDR3 DNA sequence: TGTGCCAGCAGTTCCAACGATGGCTACACCTTC. This sequence encodes CASSSNDGYTF.